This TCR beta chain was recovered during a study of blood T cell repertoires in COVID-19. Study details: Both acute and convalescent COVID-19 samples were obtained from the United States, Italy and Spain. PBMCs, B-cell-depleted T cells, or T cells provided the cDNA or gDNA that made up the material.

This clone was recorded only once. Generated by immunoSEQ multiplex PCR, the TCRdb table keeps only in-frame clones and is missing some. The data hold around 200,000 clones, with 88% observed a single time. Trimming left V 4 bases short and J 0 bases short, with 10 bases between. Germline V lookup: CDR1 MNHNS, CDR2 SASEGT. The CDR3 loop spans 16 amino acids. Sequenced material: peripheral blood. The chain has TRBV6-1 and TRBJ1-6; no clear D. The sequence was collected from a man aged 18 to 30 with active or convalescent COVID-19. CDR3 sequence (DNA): TGTGCCAGCAGTGGGGCCAGAACCTCCTATAATTCACCCCTCCACTTT. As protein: CASSGARTSYNSPLHF.